The 25 T cell receptor beta chains given below trace back to one sample, sequenced in a study of shared clonotypes between healthy human individuals. Clones were sequenced by immunoSEQ multiplex PCR, and TCRdb holds only the in-frame ones, with some missing. The sample yields about 2.5 million clones, 80% to 95% seen once. The specimen was naive CD4+ T cells from PBMCs. The sample's subset: CD45RA+ positively selected. These receptors were obtained from a man between 18 and 35 years old in good health. Some clones in this sample may be carry-over from other donors' samples.

Notes on this clone: Other DNA sequences from this sample encode an identical CDR3 as well. V gene TRBV28 combines with J gene TRBJ2-5; tentative D call: TRBD1 (7 bases). V was trimmed by 5 bases and J by 5 bases, leaving 15 bases between them. In germline, CDR1 is MDHEN, CDR2 SYDVKM. The CDR3 runs to 14 residues. CDR3 loop: CASSPAGGLETQYF. CDR3 bases: TGTGCCAGCAGTCCGGCAGGGGGGCTCGAGACCCAGTACTTC. The variable domain in full, with the rest retrieved from reference TRBV28 and TRBJ2-5, is DVKVTQSSRYLVKRTGEKVFLECVQDMDHENMFWYRQDPGLGLRLIYFSYDVKMKEKGDIPEGYSVSREKKERFSLILESASTNQTSMYLCASSPAGGLETQYFGPGTRLLVL.

This clone appeared a few times. The V and J genes are TRBV25-1 and TRBJ1-5, with D uncertain. In germline, CDR1 is MGHDK, CDR2 SYGVNS. This CDR3 is 12 amino acids long. V dropped 6 bases and J dropped 4 bases, with 7 bases sitting between them. This CDR3 is CASRQANQPQHF. The CDR3 DNA reads as TGTGCCAGCAGACAAGCGAATCAGCCCCAGCATTTT.

The chain recombines TRBV4-1 with TRBJ1-5; a weak D match, TRBD1 (6 bases). The V end lost 0 bases, the J end lost 4 bases, and 10 bases lay between the germline ends. The CDR3 extends over 15 amino acids. Germline V CDR1 and CDR2: MGHRA, YSYEKL. CDR3 DNA sequence: TGCGCCAGCAGCCAAGAGTCGCAGGGGAATCAGCCCCAGCATTTT. Translating it yields CASSQESQGNQPQHF.

As for this clone: This specimen includes other DNA sequences encoding the same CDR3. The chain carries TRBV7-2 and TRBJ2-3; D ambiguous. CDR1 is SGHTA, CDR2 FQGNSA, per germline. The CDR3 is made up of 12 amino acids. V lost 5 bases, J lost 5 bases, and 8 bases lay in between. The DNA for the CDR3 is TGTGCCAGCAGCCCGCTAGGAGATACGCAGTATTTT. Protein: CASSPLGDTQYF.

The chain is built from TRBV27 and TRBJ2-5; possible D gene TRBD1, 6 bases. With 7 bases removed from V and 2 bases from J, the gap between germline ends came to 17 bases. This CDR3 region has 15 residues. Looked up from germline, CDR1 is MNHEY and CDR2 is SMNVEV (reference sequence). CDR3 coding DNA: TGTGCCAGCAAAACTGGGGGCAGCAATCAAGAGACCCAGTACTTC. This codes for CASKTGGSNQETQYF.

About this clone: Mismatch with germline at one junction end may stem from a read error. The genes are TRBV7-2 and TRBJ2-1; TRBD1 matches at 8 bases. The CDR3 extends over 13 amino acids. Germline V gene data show CDR1 as SGHTA and CDR2 as FQGNSA. CDR3 in DNA: TGTGCCAGCAGGTTAGACAGGGGCAATGAGCAGTTCTTC. Its protein product is CASRLDRGNEQFF.

As for this clone: The sample has other DNA sequences that encode this CDR3 too. V gene TRBV5-1 combines with J gene TRBJ2-7; 13 bases map to TRBD2. Trimming at V came to 4 bases and at J to 5 bases, leaving 3 bases not matched to a gene. Per the germline V gene, CDR1 is SGHRS and CDR2 is YFSETQ. The CDR3 sequence is 14 residues long. The CDR3 is CASSPGLAGDEQYF. The DNA of the CDR3 is TGCGCCAGCAGCCCAGGACTAGCGGGAGACGAGCAGTACTTC.

V is TRBV5-8 and J is TRBJ2-1; 13 bases are shared with TRBD2. From germline, CDR1 is SGHTS and CDR2 YDEGEE. J lost 9 bases, V lost 2 bases, and 11 bases had no gene match. There are 17 residues in the CDR3. CDR3: CASSLGWRTSGSGEQFF. Here the CDR3 DNA reads TGTGCCAGCAGCTTAGGATGGAGGACTAGCGGGAGCGGTGAGCAGTTCTTC.

The rearrangement links TRBV21-1 to TRBJ2-3; TRBD2, the D gene given by the table, was not confirmed from the DNA. TRBV21-1 is listed as a pseudogene. The length of the CDR3 is 22 residues. The CDR3 protein is CASNPGQALRTSGNPSTDTQYF. The CDR3 region has the DNA TGTGCCAGCAATCCGGGACAGGCTCTTCGGACTAGCGGGAATCCTAGCACAGATACGCAGTATTTT.

The chain recombines TRBV6-1 with TRBJ1-5; D not resolved. The CDR3 spans 13 residues. CDR1 and CDR2 from the germline V gene are MNHNS and SASEGT. Trimming left V 8 bases short and J 9 bases short, with 17 bases between. The CDR3 DNA sequence: TGTGCCAGCGGAAGAGACGGCTTATGGCCCCAGCATTTT. Its protein product is CASGRDGLWPQHF.

The CDR3 loop reads CASSSGTSGSGREQYF. The CDR3 coding sequence is TGTGCCAGCAGCTCCGGGACTAGCGGGAGTGGGCGCGAGCAGTACTTC. The chain links TRBV7-3 to TRBJ2-7, with 14 bases lining up with TRBD2. The CDR3 totals 16 residues. The germline V gene has CDR1 SGHTA and CDR2 FQGTGA. J lost 6 bases, V lost 4 bases, and 8 bases had no gene match.

CDR3 nucleotides: TGTGCCAGCAGCTACGGACGGGAGCAGTACTTC. Its protein product is CASSYGREQYF. J is TRBJ2-7 and V is TRBV7-6; D gene ambiguous. Germline assignment: CDR1 SGHVS and CDR2 FNYEAQ. V lost 4 bases, J lost 7 bases, and 8 bases lay in between. The CDR3 consists of 11 residues.

This clone was seen once. The J gene is TRBJ2-6, the V gene TRBV14, with D unclear. The V and J ends lost 2 bases and 0 bases respectively, with 5 bases between them. Germline CDR1 reads SGHDN; CDR2 reads FVKESK. This CDR3 is built from 15 residues. For the CDR3, the DNA is TGTGCCAGCAGCCAATTCTCCTCTGGGGCCAACGTCCTGACTTTC. Translation: CASSQFSSGANVLTF.

The chain joins TRBV2 to TRBJ2-6, with D possibly matching TRBD1 (6 bases). The CDR3 spans 13 residues. V was trimmed by 7 bases and J by 3 bases, leaving 7 bases between them. Germline loops: CDR1 SNHLY, CDR2 FYNNEI. The CDR3, as DNA: TGTGCCAGCACAGGGGTTGGGGCCAACGTCCTGACTTTC. It yields the protein CASTGVGANVLTF.

V gene TRBV5-8 combines with J gene TRBJ1-4; a weak D match, TRBD1 (5 bases). Germline V gene lookup returns CDR1 SGHTS and CDR2 YDEGEE. Trimming stripped 4 bases from V and 8 bases from J, with 18 bases between. The length of the CDR3 is 15 residues. The CDR3 sequence: CASSLTGQGGEKLFF. CDR3 DNA: TGTGCCAGCAGCCTCACGGGGCAGGGTGGGGAAAAACTGTTTTTT.

This clone has just one count. The V call is TRBV7-9, the J call TRBJ2-1; 7 positions match TRBD2. There are 16 residues in the CDR3. Germline values: CDR1 SEHNR, CDR2 FQNEAQ (reference sequence). V lost 3 bases, J lost 2 bases, and 7 bases stayed unmatched. Written as DNA, the CDR3 is TGTGCCAGCAGCTTTAATGGCGGGAGAACCTACAATGAGCAGTTCTTC. Translation gives CASSFNGGRTYNEQFF.

Details on this clone: Other DNA sequences in this specimen translate into the identical CDR3. V and J are TRBV7-3 and TRBJ2-2; 9 bases agree with TRBD1. Germline assignment: CDR1 SGHTA and CDR2 FQGTGA. The CDR3 extends over 16 amino acids. J was trimmed by 2 bases and V by 2 bases; bases with no gene match: 3. The chain's CDR3 is CASSLLGQGNTGELFF. The CDR3 nucleotides are TGTGCCAGCAGCTTATTGGGACAGGGAAACACCGGGGAGCTGTTTTTT.

The CDR3 protein is CASSSLGGIGTGELFF. CDR3 coding DNA: TGTGCCAGCAGCTCGCTGGGGGGAATTGGGACCGGGGAGCTGTTTTTT. The gene calls are TRBV11-2 and TRBJ2-2; TRBD2 might be the D (6 bases). Germline values: CDR1 SGHAT, CDR2 FQNNGV. This CDR3 has 16 amino acids. The V gene lost 4 bases and the J gene lost 5 bases, with 17 bases spanning the gap.

The chain combines TRBV5-6 with TRBJ2-1; a weak D match, TRBD2 (6 bases). CDR1 and CDR2 from the germline V gene are SGHDT and YYEEEE. The CDR3 sequence is 13 residues long. Trimming took off 4 bases at V and 15 bases at J, with 20 bases between the two ends. The CDR3 loop is CASSTGTPTSGFF. In DNA form, the CDR3 reads TGTGCCAGCAGCACGGGGACTCCCACGTCGGGGTTCTTC.

This clone came up once. The same CDR3 can be traced to other DNA sequences in this sample. In nucleotides, the CDR3 is TGTGCCAGCAGTTTAATGGGTGCGGGAAACACCATATATTTT. This sequence encodes CASSLMGAGNTIYF. V usage is TRBV28 and J usage is TRBJ1-3; the D is unclear. The V and J ends lost 2 bases and 4 bases respectively, with 9 bases between them. Germline lookup yields CDR1 MDHEN and CDR2 SYDVKM. This CDR3 contains 14 residues. Using reference TRBV28 and TRBJ1-3 for the parts outside the CDR3, the full variable domain is DVKVTQSSRYLVKRTGEKVFLECVQDMDHENMFWYRQDPGLGLRLIYFSYDVKMKEKGDIPEGYSVSREKKERFSLILESASTNQTSMYLCASSLMGAGNTIYFGEGSWLTVV.

The J gene is TRBJ1-5, the V gene TRBV28, with 7 bases fitting TRBD1. CDR3 size: 13 residues. Germline V gives CDR1 MDHEN, CDR2 SYDVKM. With 5 bases clipped from V and 4 bases from J, the junction kept 2 bases outside the gene matches. The CDR3 nucleotides read TGTGCCAGCAGTCAGGGGGTGAATCAGCCCCAGCATTTT. It is translated as CASSQGVNQPQHF.

This chain joins TRBV30 and TRBJ2-7, with D possibly called TRBD1 or TRBD2 (5 bases each). CDR3 length: 19 amino acids. Per germline, CDR1 GTSNPN and CDR2 SVGIG (reference sequence). V lost 0 bases and J lost 4, with 28 bases in between. The CDR3 sequence is CAWSVARDPLSVIRYEQYF. The CDR3 DNA is TGTGCCTGGAGTGTCGCCAGGGACCCATTATCGGTCATTCGGTACGAGCAGTACTTC. Full variable domain (missing parts from reference TRBV30 and TRBJ2-7): SQTIHQWPATLVQPVGSPLSLECTVEGTSNPNLYWYRQAAGRGLQLLFYSVGIGQISSEVPQNLSASRPQDRQFILSSKKLLLSDSGFYLCAWSVARDPLSVIRYEQYFGPGTRLTVT.

The J gene is TRBJ1-1, the V gene TRBV7-9, with 7 bases identical to TRBD1. Trimming took 1 base from V and 1 from J; bases not matched to a gene: 3. The germline V gene has CDR1 SEHNR and CDR2 FQNEAQ (reference sequence). CDR3 length: 15 amino acids. CDR3 bases: TGTGCCAGCAGCTTAGGGGGGGACAGGAACACTGAAGCTTTCTTT. This translates into CASSLGGDRNTEAFF. Full variable domain (remainder filled in from reference TRBV7-9 and TRBJ1-1): DTGVSQNPRHKITKRGQNVTFRCDPISEHNRLYWYRQTLGQGPEFLTYFQNEAQLEKSRLLSDRFSAERPKGSFSTLEIQRTEQGDSAMYLCASSLGGDRNTEAFFGQGTRLTVV.

This clone has a handful of counts. Other DNA sequences from this sample encode an identical CDR3 as well. This chain links TRBV28 with TRBJ2-1; D unresolved. Germline lookup yields CDR1 MDHEN and CDR2 SYDVKM. The CDR3 contains 11 residues. V was cut by 5 bases and J by 7 bases, with 6 bases left in between. The CDR3 region has the DNA TGTGCCAGCAGTCTCGGGAATGAGCAGTTCTTC. This encodes CASSLGNEQFF.

The table lists this clone with a few counts. The chain is built from TRBV18 and TRBJ2-5; D remains unclear. From germline, CDR1 is KGHSH and CDR2 LQKENI. V shed 0 bases and J shed 0 bases, with 2 bases lying between them. There are 13 residues in the CDR3. The CDR3, as DNA: TGTGCCAGCTCACCACCCCACCAAGAGACCCAGTACTTC. Encoded protein: CASSPPHQETQYF.